Below, 28 T cell receptor beta chains from the same sample are listed, as sequenced in a study of a mutant IDH1 vaccine in newly diagnosed glioma. Using immunoSEQ multiplex PCR, the repertoire was profiled, and TCRdb retains in-frame clones only, with some absent. Of tens of thousands of clones listed, 86% were seen once; the top ten hold about 2.4%. The time point was: baseline, week 1 (first vaccination visit). Described treatment: pre-vaccination baseline after standard-of-care therapy. The material was PBMCs, obtained from a glioma patient treated with radiotherapy, temozolomide or both. The origin of the receptors is a man aged 35-49 years with glioma.

This clone appeared a few times. V and J are TRBV5-1 and TRBJ2-7; D might be TRBD1 (5 bases). V dropped 4 bases and J dropped 3 bases, with 8 bases sitting between them. Germline V gene lookup returns CDR1 SGHRS and CDR2 YFSETQ. CDR3 length equals 12 residues. The CDR3 DNA sequence: TGCGCCAGCAGCGACGACAGCTACGAGCAGTACTTC. Translated, it gives CASSDDSYEQYF. The entire variable domain, with the rest obtained from reference TRBV5-1 and TRBJ2-7, is as follows: KAGVTQTPRYLIKTRGQQVTLSCSPISGHRSVSWYQQTPGQGLQFLFEYFSETQRNKGNFPGRFSGRQFSNSRSEMNVSTLELGDSALYLCASSDDSYEQYFGPGTRLTVT.

The chain couples TRBV6-6 to TRBJ2-5; a weak D match, TRBD2 (5 bases). The CDR3 loop spans 12 amino acids. V lost 10 bases to trimming and J lost 5 bases, with 14 bases between them. CDR1 is MNHNY and CDR2 is SVGAGI in the germline V gene (reference sequence). The chain's CDR3 is CATREGFETQYF. DNA of the CDR3: TGTGCCACCCGGGAAGGATTCGAGACCCAGTACTTC.

The CDR3 nucleotides read TGTGCCAGTAGTATATGGGCGGGAGGACCCGGGGACCGCAAGTACTTC. It codes for CASSIWAGGPGDRKYF. The genes are TRBV19 and TRBJ2-7, with 8 bases identical to TRBD2. This CDR3 region has 16 residues. Germline CDR1 LNHDA, CDR2 SQIVND (reference sequence). V shed 2 bases and J 11 bases; nucleotides not matched to a gene: 17.

V gene TRBV5-1 combines with J gene TRBJ1-3; a weak D match, TRBD1 (6 bases). The V gene's germline CDR1 is SGHRS and CDR2 YFSETQ. V was shortened by 5 bases and J by 0 bases, with 15 bases between the two germline ends. The CDR3 runs 16 residues. The CDR3 coding sequence is TGCGCCAGCAGGCCGAGACAGGAGAGCTCTGGAAACACCATATATTTT. Translation gives CASRPRQESSGNTIYF.

This chain uses TRBV19 with TRBJ1-3; D may be TRBD1 (5 bases). Germline lookup yields CDR1 LNHDA and CDR2 SQIVND (reference sequence). The V end was cut by 7 bases, the J end by 5 bases, with 9 bases between. The CDR3 sequence is 12 residues long. The CDR3 DNA reads as TGTGCCAGTAACAGGAGGAGAAACACCATATATTTT. Encoded protein: CASNRRRNTIYF.

V gene TRBV7-9 combines with J gene TRBJ1-1; 9 nucleotides match TRBD1. Germline V gene data show CDR1 as SEHNR and CDR2 as FQNEAQ (reference sequence). Trimming at V came to 3 bases and at J to 4 bases, leaving 6 bases not matched to a gene. The CDR3 extends over 15 amino acids. In nucleotides, the CDR3 is TGTGCCAGCAGCTTCACACAGGGGGCTTCCACTGAAGCTTTCTTT. This codes for CASSFTQGASTEAFF.

The chain uses TRBV4-1 and TRBJ2-2; TRBD1 matches 7 bases. The CDR3 runs to 15 residues. V lost 3 bases and J lost 3; bases outside the gene matches: 4. Germline CDR1 is MGHRA and CDR2 is YSYEKL. CDR3 loop: CASSQRGQYTGELFF. The DNA of the CDR3 is TGCGCCAGCAGCCAGAGGGGACAGTACACCGGGGAGCTGTTTTTT.

The gene calls are TRBV2 and TRBJ2-6; 7 positions agree with TRBD1. CDR3 length: 15 amino acids. Germline V CDR1 and CDR2: SNHLY, FYNNEI. The ends lost 6 bases at V and 0 bases at J; junction bases unmatched: 2. CDR3 coding DNA: TGTGCCAGCAGCGCAGGGGGCTCTGGGGCCAACGTCCTGACTTTC. The encoded protein is CASSAGGSGANVLTF.

The chain couples TRBV5-1 to TRBJ1-2; D remains ambiguous. Trimming took 3 bases from V and 0 from J, leaving 9 bases between them. Per germline, CDR1 SGHRS and CDR2 YFSETQ. This CDR3 region has 14 residues. The DNA of the CDR3 is TGCGCCAGCAGCTCACAGCGAACTAACTATGGCTACACCTTC. Translating it yields CASSSQRTNYGYTF.

CDR3 in DNA: TGTGCCAGCAGTCCCGGACCCAACACCGGGGAGCTGTTTTTT. It translates to CASSPGPNTGELFF. The chain recombines TRBV7-3 with TRBJ2-2; no clear D gene. Trimming stripped 6 bases from V and 2 bases from J, with 10 bases between. The CDR3 runs to 14 residues. In germline, CDR1 is SGHTA, CDR2 FQGTGA. Supplemented by reference TRBV7-3 and TRBJ2-2, the full variable domain reads GAGVSQTPSNKVTEKGKYVELRCDPISGHTALYWYRQSLGQGPEFLIYFQGTGAADDSGLPNDRFFAVRPEGSVSTLKIQRTERGDSAVYLCASSPGPNTGELFFGEGSRLTVL.

Concerning this clone: Other nucleotide sequences from this sample produce the same CDR3. The chain employs TRBV19 and TRBJ2-7; possible D gene TRBD2, 7 bases. Germline V gene data show CDR1 as LNHDA and CDR2 as SQIVND (reference sequence). V lost 5 bases to trimming and J lost 2 bases, with 10 bases between them. CDR3 length: 13 amino acids. Here the CDR3 reads CASSPGGPYEQYF. CDR3 bases: TGTGCCAGTAGTCCCGGGGGGCCCTACGAGCAGTACTTC.

The chain carries TRBV5-6 and TRBJ2-6, with unresolved D. The CDR3 loop spans 14 amino acids. Between the trimmed V and J ends, which lost 9 bases and 0 bases, there was a span of 10 bases. Per germline, CDR1 SGHDT and CDR2 YYEEEE. The CDR3 bases are TGTGCCACCGCTTCTTCCTCTGGGGCCAACGTCCTGACTTTC. Amino acids: CATASSSGANVLTF.

This rearrangement joins TRBV2 to TRBJ2-7; no clear D. The CDR3 has 11 amino acids. Trimming pared 2 bases from V and 13 bases from J, leaving 12 bases between. CDR1 is SNHLY and CDR2 is FYNNEI in the germline V gene. CDR3 DNA sequence: TGTGCCAGCAGTGAACCCGCGATCCTCTACTTC. Translating it yields CASSEPAILYF.

The chain combines TRBV9 with TRBJ2-1; 8 nucleotides line up with TRBD2. Looked up from germline, CDR1 is SGDLS and CDR2 is YYNGEE. V shed 2 bases, J shed 4 bases, and the junction held 5 bases outside the gene matches. CDR3 size: 15 residues. The CDR3 reads CASSVEGLVYNEQFF. In nucleotides, the CDR3 is TGTGCCAGCAGCGTGGAGGGACTAGTATACAATGAGCAGTTCTTC.

The chain recombines TRBV19 with TRBJ2-7; 12 bases are a match to TRBD2. The germline V gene encodes CDR1 LNHDA and CDR2 SQIVND (reference sequence). V lost 1 base to trimming and J lost 6 bases; unmatched junction nucleotides: 4. The CDR3 is 15 residues long. The CDR3 is CASSIVLAGGVEQYF. The CDR3 region has the DNA TGTGCCAGTAGTATAGTCCTAGCGGGAGGGGTCGAGCAGTACTTC.

The V and J genes are TRBV10-3 and TRBJ1-1; D may be TRBD1 (6 bases). V gave up 10 bases and J gave up 3 bases, with 18 bases separating them. Germline assignment: CDR1 ENHRY and CDR2 SYGVKD. This CDR3 comprises 14 residues. The CDR3 sequence is CATTVRGVDTEAFF. CDR3 DNA: TGTGCCACCACGGTCAGGGGAGTGGACACTGAAGCTTTCTTT.

This clone was recorded once. The rearrangement joins TRBV2 to TRBJ1-1, with D tentatively TRBD1 (6 bases). The germline gives CDR1 SNHLY, CDR2 FYNNEI. V lost 7 bases and J lost 5, with 17 bases in between. CDR3 length: 14 amino acids. The CDR3 protein is CASIIQGGETEAFF. Here the CDR3 DNA reads TGTGCCAGCATCATACAGGGTGGGGAAACTGAAGCTTTCTTT.

This chain joins TRBV4-2 and TRBJ2-5; 8 positions agree with TRBD2. The CDR3 runs to 13 residues. The J segment lost 11 bases and the V segment lost 0 bases, leaving 5 bases of the junction unmatched. Germline CDR1 is LGHNA and CDR2 is YNFKEQ. CDR3 nucleotide sequence: TGTGCCAGCAGCCAAGACGGGAGGGGGGAGCAGTACTTC. It specifies CASSQDGRGEQYF.

The genes are TRBV10-2 and TRBJ2-7; 7 positions match TRBD2. Looked up from germline, CDR1 is WSHSY and CDR2 is SAAADI. The CDR3 contains 16 residues. Unmatched junction bases numbered 9, after V lost 3 bases and J lost 1 base. The CDR3 sequence is CASSDWGGSRSYEQYF. Here the CDR3 DNA reads TGCGCCAGCAGTGACTGGGGGGGGAGTAGGTCCTACGAGCAGTACTTC.

This rearrangement joins TRBV2 to TRBJ2-5, with 8 bases identical to TRBD2. The ends lost 7 bases at V and 5 bases at J; junction bases unmatched: 9. The CDR3 is 14 residues long. CDR1 and CDR2 from the germline V gene are SNHLY and FYNNEI. The CDR3 sequence is CASISAGGGETQYF. DNA for the CDR3: TGTGCCAGCATTTCCGCGGGAGGAGGGGAGACCCAGTACTTC.

J is TRBJ2-7 and V is TRBV7-2; D remains unclear. Germline CDR1 SGHTA, CDR2 FQGNSA. V was trimmed by 6 bases and J by 3 bases, leaving 21 bases between them. The CDR3 contains 16 residues. Here the CDR3 DNA reads TGTGCCAGCAGATCCGAACGACGGCGTTCAGACTACGAGCAGTACTTC. Amino acid sequence: CASRSERRRSDYEQYF.

This clone showed up just a few times. The chain combines TRBV29-1 with TRBJ1-2; D is possibly TRBD1 (6 bases). Trimming shortened V by 6 bases and J by 5 bases, and 22 bases separated the two germline ends. Germline V gives CDR1 SQVTM, CDR2 ANQGSEA. The length of the CDR3 is 15 residues. The CDR3 reads CSVRGDGGARYGYTF. As DNA, the CDR3 is TGCAGCGTGAGGGGGGACGGGGGAGCTAGGTATGGCTACACCTTC.

In DNA, the CDR3 is TGTGCCAGCAGCCTGGGACAGTCAGATACGCAGTATTTT. Translated: CASSLGQSDTQYF. V gene TRBV14 combines with J gene TRBJ2-3, with TRBD1 matching 7 bases. Germline assignment: CDR1 SGHDN and CDR2 FVKESK. The CDR3 is 13 residues long. V dropped 4 bases and J dropped 4; count of bases not matched to a gene: 2.

J is TRBJ2-1 and V is TRBV5-1; D may match TRBD1 or TRBD2 (5 bases each). Germline V gene sequence: CDR1 SGHRS, CDR2 YFSETQ. The V end was cut by 1 base, the J end by 0 bases, with 11 bases between. This CDR3 is built from 16 residues. The CDR3 bases are TGCGCCAGCAGCTTGACTGCAGGGAGCTCCTACAATGAGCAGTTCTTC. Translating it yields CASSLTAGSSYNEQFF.

This chain joins TRBV19 and TRBJ2-7; a weak D match, TRBD1 (5 bases). Germline values: CDR1 LNHDA, CDR2 SQIVND (reference sequence). V was pared by 7 bases and J by 1 base, with 14 bases between. The CDR3 loop spans 14 amino acids. The CDR3 protein is CASTAWGRSYEQYF. The CDR3 nucleotides read TGTGCCAGTACCGCATGGGGCCGTTCCTACGAGCAGTACTTC. The full variable domain, with the rest looked up from reference TRBV19 and TRBJ2-7, is DGGITQSPKYLFRKEGQNVTLSCEQNLNHDAMYWYRQDPGQGLRLIYYSQIVNDFQKGDIAEGYSVSREKKESFPLTVTSAQKNPTAFYLCASTAWGRSYEQYFGPGTRLTVT.

The chain links TRBV18 to TRBJ2-3; possibly TRBD1 for D (6 bases). The CDR3 sequence is 13 residues long. Germline V gene data show CDR1 as KGHSH and CDR2 as LQKENI. Trimming pared 8 bases from V and 3 bases from J, leaving 12 bases between. CDR3 nucleotides: TGTGCCAGCATAGGACAGACGACAGATACGCAGTATTTT. Translation gives CASIGQTTDTQYF.

J is TRBJ2-5 and V is TRBV13, with TRBD2 as a possible D gene (6 bases). Trimming took 5 bases from V and 5 from J, leaving 21 bases between them. This CDR3 has 16 residues. Germline V lookup: CDR1 PRHDT, CDR2 FYEKMQ (reference sequence). The DNA for the CDR3 is TGTGCCAGCAGCCCGCGATGGGCGGGGCCCGTGGAGACCCAGTACTTC. Translation gives CASSPRWAGPVETQYF.

The chain carries TRBV6-1 and TRBJ2-1; D perhaps matches TRBD1 (6 bases). The CDR3 consists of 15 residues. The V end lost 6 bases, the J end lost 6 bases, and 18 bases lay between the germline ends. Germline CDR1 and CDR2: MNHNS and SASEGT. The CDR3 protein is CASRTRDTAGNEQFF. The CDR3 bases are TGTGCCAGCAGGACCCGGGACACTGCCGGCAATGAGCAGTTCTTC.